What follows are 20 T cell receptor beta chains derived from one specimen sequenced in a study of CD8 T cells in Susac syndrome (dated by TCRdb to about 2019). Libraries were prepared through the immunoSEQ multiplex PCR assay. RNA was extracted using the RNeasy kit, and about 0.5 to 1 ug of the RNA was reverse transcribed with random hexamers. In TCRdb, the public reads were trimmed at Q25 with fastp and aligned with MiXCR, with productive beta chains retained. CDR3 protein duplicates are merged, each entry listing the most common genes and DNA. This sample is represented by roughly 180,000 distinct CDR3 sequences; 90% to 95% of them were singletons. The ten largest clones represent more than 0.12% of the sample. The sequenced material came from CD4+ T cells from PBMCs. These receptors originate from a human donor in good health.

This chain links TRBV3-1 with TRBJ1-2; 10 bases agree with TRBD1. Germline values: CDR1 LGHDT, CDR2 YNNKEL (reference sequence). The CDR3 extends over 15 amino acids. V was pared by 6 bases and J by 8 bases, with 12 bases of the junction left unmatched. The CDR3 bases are TGTGCCAGCAGTCTAGGACAGGGGGAGAGTCACGGCTACACCTTC. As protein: CASSLGQGESHGYTF.

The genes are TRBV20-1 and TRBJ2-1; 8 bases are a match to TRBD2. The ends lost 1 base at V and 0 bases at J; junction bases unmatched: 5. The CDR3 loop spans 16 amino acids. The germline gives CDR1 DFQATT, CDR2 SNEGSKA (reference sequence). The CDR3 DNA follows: TGCAGTGCTAGAGGTAGCGGGGCTAGCTCCTACAATGAGCAGTTCTTC. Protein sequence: CSARGSGASSYNEQFF.

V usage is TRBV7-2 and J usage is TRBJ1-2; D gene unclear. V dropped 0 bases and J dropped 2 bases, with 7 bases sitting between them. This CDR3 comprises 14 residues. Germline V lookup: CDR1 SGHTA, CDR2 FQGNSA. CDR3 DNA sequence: TGTGCCAGCAGCTTAGCCTCGGGGAACTATGGCTACACCTTC. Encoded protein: CASSLASGNYGYTF.

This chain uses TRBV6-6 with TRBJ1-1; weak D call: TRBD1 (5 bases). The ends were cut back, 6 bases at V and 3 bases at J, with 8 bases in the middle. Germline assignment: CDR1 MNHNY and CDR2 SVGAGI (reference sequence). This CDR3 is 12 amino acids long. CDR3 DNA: TGTGCCAGCAGGACAGTTGACACTGAAGCTTTCTTT. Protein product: CASRTVDTEAFF.

CDR3 loop: CSVPGLGETQYF. As DNA, the CDR3 is TGCAGCGTTCCAGGGCTCGGGGAGACCCAGTACTTC. The rearrangement uses TRBV29-1 and TRBJ2-5; D is perhaps TRBD1 (5 bases). Germline V gene lookup returns CDR1 SQVTM and CDR2 ANQGSEA. CDR3 length: 12 amino acids. V gave up 5 bases and J gave up 5 bases, with 12 bases separating them.

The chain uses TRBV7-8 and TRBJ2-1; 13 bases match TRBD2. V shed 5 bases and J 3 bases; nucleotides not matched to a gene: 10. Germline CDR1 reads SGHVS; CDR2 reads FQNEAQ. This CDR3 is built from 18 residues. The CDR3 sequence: CASSPLAGGPSYYNEQFF. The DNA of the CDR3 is TGTGCCAGCAGCCCACTAGCGGGGGGGCCAAGTTACTACAATGAGCAGTTCTTC.

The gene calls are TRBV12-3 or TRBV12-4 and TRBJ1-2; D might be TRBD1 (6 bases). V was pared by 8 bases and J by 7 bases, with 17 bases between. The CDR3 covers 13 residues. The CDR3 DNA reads TGTGCCAGCGCTTCCCAGGGGATAAGTGGCTACACCTTC. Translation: CASASQGISGYTF.

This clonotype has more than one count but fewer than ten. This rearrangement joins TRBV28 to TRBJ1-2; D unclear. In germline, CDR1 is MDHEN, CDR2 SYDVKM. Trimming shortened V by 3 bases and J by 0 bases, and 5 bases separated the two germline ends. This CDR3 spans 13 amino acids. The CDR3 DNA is TGTGCCAGCAGTTTCGGTGCTAACTATGGCTACACCTTC. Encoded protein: CASSFGANYGYTF.

The CDR3 protein is CASSLVQGAANEQFF. The CDR3 DNA is TGTGCCAGCAGTTTAGTACAGGGGGCTGCGAATGAGCAGTTCTTC. V is TRBV12-3 or TRBV12-4 and J is TRBJ2-1; 9 nucleotides align to TRBD1. Unmatched junction bases numbered 5, after V lost 1 base and J lost 7 bases. CDR3 size: 15 residues.

The CDR3 nucleotides are TGCAGCGGACTATTAGTTGGCACTGAAGCTTTCTTT. This translates into CSGLLVGTEAFF. The V gene is TRBV29-1, the J gene TRBJ1-1; D remains ambiguous. Trimming shortened V by 7 bases and J by 4 bases, and 13 bases separated the two germline ends. Germline V gives CDR1 SQVTM, CDR2 ANQGSEA. The CDR3 length is 12 residues.

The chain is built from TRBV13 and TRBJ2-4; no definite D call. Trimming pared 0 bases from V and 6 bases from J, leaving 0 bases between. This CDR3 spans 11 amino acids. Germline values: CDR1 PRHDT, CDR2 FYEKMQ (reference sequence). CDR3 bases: TGTGCCAGCAGCTTAGGAAACATTCAGTACTTC. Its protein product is CASSLGNIQYF.

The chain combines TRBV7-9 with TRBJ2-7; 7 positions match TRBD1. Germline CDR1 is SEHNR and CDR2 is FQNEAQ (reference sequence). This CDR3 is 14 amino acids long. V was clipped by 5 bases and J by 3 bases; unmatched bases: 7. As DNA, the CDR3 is TGTGCCAGCAGCCGTCCGAGGGACAGCTACGAGCAGTACTTC. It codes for CASSRPRDSYEQYF.

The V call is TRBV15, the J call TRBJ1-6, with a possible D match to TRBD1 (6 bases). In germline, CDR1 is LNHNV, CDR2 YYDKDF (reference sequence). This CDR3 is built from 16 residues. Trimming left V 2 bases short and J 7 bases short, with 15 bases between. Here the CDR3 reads CATSRSRGGGNSPLHF. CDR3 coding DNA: TGTGCCACCAGCAGATCTCGTGGAGGGGGAAATTCACCCCTCCACTTT.

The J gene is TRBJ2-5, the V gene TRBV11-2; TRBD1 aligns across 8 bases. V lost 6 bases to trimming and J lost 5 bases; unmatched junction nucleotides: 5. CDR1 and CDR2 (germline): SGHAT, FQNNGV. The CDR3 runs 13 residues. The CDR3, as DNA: TGTGCCAGCAGAACGACAGGGGTGGAGACCCAGTACTTC. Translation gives CASRTTGVETQYF.

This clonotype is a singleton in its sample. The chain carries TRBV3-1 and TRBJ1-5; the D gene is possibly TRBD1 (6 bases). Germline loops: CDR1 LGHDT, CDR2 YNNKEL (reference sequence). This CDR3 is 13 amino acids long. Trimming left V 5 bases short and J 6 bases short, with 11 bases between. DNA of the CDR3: TGTGCCAGCAGCGGGGACAATTCTCAGCCCCAGCATTTT. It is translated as CASSGDNSQPQHF. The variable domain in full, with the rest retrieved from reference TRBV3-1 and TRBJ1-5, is DTAVSQTPKYLVTQMGNDKSIKCEQNLGHDTMYWYKQDSKKFLKIMFSYNNKELIINETVPNRFSPKSPDKAHLNLHINSLELGDSAVYFCASSGDNSQPQHFGDGTRLSIL.

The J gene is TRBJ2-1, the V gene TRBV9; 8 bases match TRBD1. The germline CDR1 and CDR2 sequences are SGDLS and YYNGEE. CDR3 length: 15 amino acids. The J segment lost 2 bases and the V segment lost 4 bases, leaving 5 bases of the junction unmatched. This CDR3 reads CASSSRTGTYNEQFF. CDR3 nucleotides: TGTGCCAGCAGCTCTCGGACAGGGACCTACAATGAGCAGTTCTTC.

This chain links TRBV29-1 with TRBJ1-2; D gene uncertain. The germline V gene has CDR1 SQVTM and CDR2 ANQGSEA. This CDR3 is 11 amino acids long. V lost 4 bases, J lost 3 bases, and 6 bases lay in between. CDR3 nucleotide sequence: TGCAGCGTTGGGACGGACTATGGCTACACCTTC. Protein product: CSVGTDYGYTF.

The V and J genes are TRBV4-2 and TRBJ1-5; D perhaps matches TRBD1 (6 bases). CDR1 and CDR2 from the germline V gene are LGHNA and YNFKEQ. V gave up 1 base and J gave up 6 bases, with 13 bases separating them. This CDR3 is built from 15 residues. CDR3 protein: CASSQAHRAGQPQHF. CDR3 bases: TGTGCCAGCAGCCAAGCGCACAGGGCTGGTCAGCCCCAGCATTTT.

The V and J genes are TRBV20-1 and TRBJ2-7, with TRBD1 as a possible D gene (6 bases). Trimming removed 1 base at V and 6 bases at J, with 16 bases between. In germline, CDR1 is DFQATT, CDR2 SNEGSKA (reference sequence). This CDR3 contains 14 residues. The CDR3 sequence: CSARVGAGVAEQYF. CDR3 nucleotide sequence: TGCAGTGCTAGAGTGGGGGCGGGTGTAGCCGAGCAGTACTTC.

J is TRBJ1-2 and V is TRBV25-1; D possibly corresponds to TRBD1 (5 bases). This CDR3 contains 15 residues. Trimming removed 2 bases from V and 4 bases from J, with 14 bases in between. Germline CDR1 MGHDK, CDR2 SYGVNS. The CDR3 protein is CASSEGGGQGYGYTF. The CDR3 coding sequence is TGTGCCAGCAGTGAAGGAGGCGGGCAGGGCTATGGCTACACCTTC.